Shown below are 9 T cell receptor beta chains from a single sample sequenced in a study of T-cell reconstitution after alpha-beta-depleted transplantation in children. Preparation of the TCRbeta library used unique molecular identifiers. From the PCR reads, TCRdb called clonotypes with MiXCR, one entry per CDR3 protein. The table shows roughly 220,000 distinct CDR3 sequences, with around 9.7% occurring only once. The starting material was PBMCs from the stem cell graft donor, obtained from the stem cell graft. The receptors were sampled from a human donor who donated a stem cell graft to a child with SCID.

This clonotype was detected many times. The chain links TRBV3-1 to TRBJ2-1; D is unclear. V gave up 3 bases and J gave up 10 bases, with 10 bases separating them. Germline V gives CDR1 LGHDT, CDR2 YNNKEL (reference sequence). The CDR3 has 12 residues. The CDR3 loop reads CASSHWTREQFF. CDR3 coding DNA: TGTGCCAGCAGCCACTGGACGAGAGAGCAGTTCTTC.

V and J are TRBV7-2 and TRBJ2-7; 8 bases agree with TRBD1. CDR1 SGHTA and CDR2 FQGNSA come from the germline V gene. This CDR3 region has 15 residues. J gave up 4 bases and V 5 bases, and 10 bases lay outside the gene matches. CDR3 loop: CASSPGQGGRYEQYF. CDR3 nucleotide sequence: TGTGCCAGCAGCCCAGGACAGGGTGGTAGGTACGAGCAGTACTTC.

DNA of the CDR3: TGTGCCAGCAGGACTAGCGGGAACACCGGGGAGCTGTTTTTT. It encodes CASRTSGNTGELFF. The J gene is TRBJ2-2, the V gene TRBV4-2; 9 nucleotides match TRBD2. Trimming cost V 6 bases and J 1 base; bases outside gene matches: 0. This CDR3 spans 14 amino acids. CDR1 and CDR2 from the germline V gene are LGHNA and YNFKEQ.

The V and J genes are TRBV24-1 and TRBJ1-1; the D gene is possibly TRBD1 (6 bases). The length of the CDR3 is 15 residues. Germline lookup yields CDR1 KGHDR and CDR2 SFDVKD. The V end lost 9 bases, the J end lost 2 bases, and 18 bases lay between the germline ends. The CDR3 DNA sequence: TGTGCCACCGGGGGGCAGAAACTAATAAACACTGAAGCTTTCTTT. Its translation: CATGGQKLINTEAFF.

The CDR3 protein is CAWSVQGSYEQYF. Written as DNA, the CDR3 is TGTGCCTGGAGTGTACAGGGATCCTACGAGCAGTACTTC. This chain links TRBV30 with TRBJ2-7; D is possibly TRBD1 (6 bases). Germline V gene sequence: CDR1 GTSNPN, CDR2 SVGIG (reference sequence). The V end was cut by 0 bases, the J end by 1 base, with 7 bases between. The CDR3 is made up of 13 amino acids. The full variable domain, completed using reference TRBV30 and TRBJ2-7, is SQTIHQWPATLVQPVGSPLSLECTVEGTSNPNLYWYRQAAGRGLQLLFYSVGIGQISSEVPQNLSASRPQDRQFILSSKKLLLSDSGFYLCAWSVQGSYEQYFGPGTRLTVT.

As concerns this clonotype: This clone may be a read error of a much larger clone one base away. This rearrangement joins TRBV20-1 to TRBJ2-3; a possible D gene is TRBD2 (5 bases). The CDR3 runs 16 residues. In germline, CDR1 is DFQATT, CDR2 SNEGSKA (reference sequence). The CDR3 sequence: CCARDPRAIYTDTQYF. The CDR3 coding sequence is TGCTGTGCTAGAGATCCGCGGGCCATCTACACAGATACGCAGTATTTT.

This clonotype was observed many times. This chain connects TRBV5-1 to TRBJ1-1; the D gene is possibly TRBD1 (5 bases). Germline loops: CDR1 SGHRS, CDR2 YFSETQ. V lost 4 bases to trimming and J lost 3 bases, with 19 bases between them. This CDR3 has 16 amino acids. In nucleotides, the CDR3 is TGCGCCAGCAGCCGCCCGGGCTTTCAGGGTGACACTGAAGCTTTCTTT. Its protein is CASSRPGFQGDTEAFF.

The V call is TRBV11-1, the J call TRBJ2-2; 7 bases line up with TRBD1. The trim removed 1 base at V and 1 base at J, leaving 12 bases unmatched. CDR3 length: 19 residues. Germline V gives CDR1 SGHAT, CDR2 FQDESV (reference sequence). The CDR3 sequence is CASSLELYKRDRNTGELFF. In DNA, the CDR3 is TGTGCCAGCAGCTTAGAGTTATATAAGAGGGACAGGAACACCGGGGAGCTGTTTTTT.

On this clonotype itself: A clone one base away is much larger, so this may be a read error. The genes are TRBV27 and TRBJ1-2, with D perhaps matching TRBD1 (6 bases). The germline CDR1 and CDR2 sequences are MNHEY and SMNVEV (reference sequence). The CDR3 covers 15 residues. The CDR3 spells CASSLYAQGEYGDTF. CDR3 in DNA: TGTGCCAGCAGTTTATACGCACAGGGAGAGTATGGCGACACCTTC.